Below, 17 T cell receptor beta chains from the same sample are listed, as sequenced in a study of identical twins. TCRdb analysed the 5' RACE reads with MiXCR anew, one entry per CDR3 protein. This repertoire shows some 97,000 distinct CDR3 sequences, 5.9% found once; its top ten account for around 12%. Sequencing input: memory T cells sorted from blood. Receptors were obtained from a woman in her 50s in good health.

This clonotype was seen repeatedly, ten times or more. The gene calls are TRBV5-1 and TRBJ2-7; D is ambiguous. Germline values: CDR1 SGHRS, CDR2 YFSETQ. The CDR3 is 14 residues long. V was pared by 0 bases and J by 1 base, with 8 bases between. CDR3 bases: TGCGCCAGCAGCTTGGAGGCAGATTCCTACGAGCAGTACTTC. Translating gives CASSLEADSYEQYF.

The J gene is TRBJ1-6, the V gene TRBV23-1, with a weak D call TRBD1 (5 bases). TRBV23-1 is designated an ORF whose function remains uncertain. This CDR3 has 14 amino acids. Trimming shortened V by 5 bases and J by 10 bases, and 15 bases separated the two germline ends. CDR3 sequence reads: CASSAHLRGSPLHF. The CDR3 coding sequence is TGCGCCAGCAGTGCCCATCTTCGGGGGTCACCCCTCCACTTT.

This clonotype was recorded many times. The chain couples TRBV4-1 to TRBJ2-5, with 11 nucleotides matching TRBD1. The CDR3 has 17 residues. CDR1 and CDR2 (germline): MGHRA, YSYEKL. V dropped 4 bases and J dropped 1; count of bases not matched to a gene: 8. The CDR3 DNA follows: TGCGCCAGCAGCCGAACCGGGACAGGGGGACTCCAAGAGACCCAGTACTTC. Its protein is CASSRTGTGGLQETQYF.

This clonotype was found many times. The J gene is TRBJ2-1, the V gene TRBV25-1; TRBD1 aligns across 7 bases. Germline V gene sequence: CDR1 MGHDK, CDR2 SYGVNS. With 4 bases clipped from V and 2 bases from J, the junction kept 5 bases outside the gene matches. CDR3 length equals 15 residues. The CDR3 sequence: CASSGRQGAYNEQFF. The CDR3 bases are TGTGCCAGCAGTGGAAGACAGGGAGCCTACAATGAGCAGTTCTTC.

Ten or more counts support this clonotype. The V call is TRBV29-1, the J call TRBJ2-3; 7 bases are a match to TRBD2. The CDR3 is 15 amino acids. V was clipped by 3 bases and J by 4 bases; unmatched bases: 10. Germline lookup yields CDR1 SQVTM and CDR2 ANQGSEA. The CDR3 nucleotides read TGCAGCGTTGACGGGGCGGGAGTATTGTCAGATACGCAGTATTTT. Amino acid sequence: CSVDGAGVLSDTQYF.

This clonotype was found many times. The rearrangement uses TRBV29-1 and TRBJ2-1; the D gene is possibly TRBD2 (5 bases). CDR3 length: 11 amino acids. The V end lost 5 bases, the J end lost 3 bases, and 5 bases lay between the germline ends. Germline V gene sequence: CDR1 SQVTM, CDR2 ANQGSEA. The CDR3 DNA follows: TGCAGCGTTCGGGGCTACAATGAGCAGTTCTTC. This translates into CSVRGYNEQFF.

This clonotype was counted many times. The chain employs TRBV15 and TRBJ1-5; D is unresolved. The ends were cut back, 10 bases at V and 0 bases at J, with 13 bases in the middle. Germline lookup yields CDR1 LNHNV and CDR2 YYDKDF (reference sequence). This CDR3 comprises 14 residues. In nucleotides, the CDR3 is TGTGCCAGTAGGGCCGGCTATAGCAATCAGCCCCAGCATTTT. As protein: CASRAGYSNQPQHF.

This clonotype was observed a few times. This chain joins TRBV2 and TRBJ2-4; D not resolved. V was clipped by 1 base and J by 2 bases, with 12 bases between them. Germline V gives CDR1 SNHLY, CDR2 FYNNEI. CDR3 length equals 16 residues. This chain's CDR3 is CASSEEEIGTKNIQYF. DNA for the CDR3: TGTGCCAGCAGTGAAGAGGAAATCGGAACCAAAAACATTCAGTACTTC. Looking up the rest from reference TRBV2 and TRBJ2-4 gives the full variable domain: EPEVTQTPSHQVTQMGQEVILRCVPISNHLYFYWYRQILGQKVEFLVSFYNNEISEKSEIFDDQFSVERPDGSNFTLKIRSTKLEDSAMYFCASSEEEIGTKNIQYFGAGTRLSVL.

This clonotype has ten or more counts. The chain is built from TRBV7-6 and TRBJ1-5; 8 nucleotides align to TRBD1. Losses at the gene ends were 1 base for V and 4 bases for J; bases not matched to a gene: 3. Per germline, CDR1 SGHVS and CDR2 FNYEAQ. There are 15 residues in the CDR3. Written as DNA, the CDR3 is TGTGCCAGCAGCTTAGAGGACAGGGATAATCAGCCCCAGCATTTT. It specifies CASSLEDRDNQPQHF. The variable domain in full, completed from reference TRBV7-6 and TRBJ1-5, reads GAGVSQSPRYKVTKRGQDVALRCDPISGHVSLYWYRQALGQGPEFLTYFNYEAQQDKSGLPNDRFSAERPEGSISTLTIQRTEQRDSAMYRCASSLEDRDNQPQHFGDGTRLSIL.

This clonotype appeared a few times. The V gene is TRBV4-1, the J gene TRBJ2-7; D is undetermined. The length of the CDR3 is 14 residues. Germline CDR1 is MGHRA and CDR2 is YSYEKL. V lost 1 base to trimming and J lost 2 bases, with 9 bases between them. DNA for the CDR3: TGCGCCAGCAGCCAAGCGGACGGAACCTACGAGCAGTACTTC. This codes for CASSQADGTYEQYF.

This clonotype was seen repeatedly, ten times or more. The chain employs TRBV5-1 and TRBJ1-1; no definite D call. The CDR3 is 14 residues long. With 0 bases removed from V and 8 bases from J, the gap between germline ends came to 14 bases. CDR1 SGHRS and CDR2 YFSETQ come from the germline V gene. This CDR3 reads CASSLDDAVIEAFF. CDR3 nucleotide sequence: TGCGCCAGCAGCTTGGACGATGCAGTCATCGAAGCTTTCTTT.

This clonotype was counted at least ten times. The chain combines TRBV6-5 with TRBJ1-4; D possibly corresponds to TRBD1 (5 bases). Germline CDR1 and CDR2: MNHEY and SVGAGI. The CDR3 sequence is 14 residues long. The V end lost 6 bases, the J end lost 4 bases, and 12 bases lay between the germline ends. CDR3 amino acids: CASRTKGVNEKLFF. Here the CDR3 DNA reads TGTGCCAGCAGAACCAAAGGGGTTAATGAAAAACTGTTTTTT.

This clonotype has at least ten counts. The rearrangement uses TRBV15 and TRBJ2-2; 8 positions agree with TRBD2. This CDR3 is 13 amino acids long. The V and J ends lost 0 bases and 13 bases, in that order; junction bases with no gene match: 4. The germline V gene has CDR1 LNHNV and CDR2 YYDKDF (reference sequence). The DNA of the CDR3 is TGTGCCACCAGCAGAGATTTGGCGGGAGGGCTGTTTTTT. As protein: CATSRDLAGGLFF. Full variable domain (outside the CDR3, taken from reference TRBV15 and TRBJ2-2): DAMVIQNPRYQVTQFGKPVTLSCSQTLNHNVMYWYQQKSSQAPKLLFHYYDKDFNNEADTPDNFQSRRPNTSFCFLDIRSPGLGDTAMYLCATSRDLAGGLFFGEGSRLTVL.

This clonotype was picked up many times. This chain links TRBV6-6 with TRBJ2-1; no reliable D call. Germline CDR1 reads MNHNY; CDR2 reads SVGAGI (reference sequence). CDR3 length equals 12 residues. V shed 2 bases and J shed 7 bases, with 6 bases lying between them. The CDR3 sequence is CASSYPPNEQFF. The CDR3 region has the DNA TGTGCCAGCAGTTACCCCCCTAATGAGCAGTTCTTC.

This clonotype was counted ten times or more. V is TRBV24-1 and J is TRBJ2-3; D is possibly TRBD1 (5 bases). This CDR3 contains 11 residues. V was shortened by 6 bases and J by 8 bases, with 8 bases between the two germline ends. Looked up from germline, CDR1 is KGHDR and CDR2 is SFDVKD. The CDR3 here is CATSFRGTQYF. CDR3 bases: TGTGCCACCAGTTTTAGGGGTACGCAGTATTTT.

This clonotype was found many times. The chain links TRBV20-1 to TRBJ2-2; 10 nucleotides match TRBD2. This CDR3 comprises 15 residues. In germline, CDR1 is DFQATT, CDR2 SNEGSKA (reference sequence). J gave up 4 bases and V 4 bases, and 6 bases lay outside the gene matches. CDR3: CSATTGLATTGELFF. In nucleotides, the CDR3 is TGCAGTGCTACTACGGGACTAGCGACCACCGGGGAGCTGTTTTTT.

The sample holds many counts of this clonotype. The chain employs TRBV6-6 and TRBJ2-7; 9 bases are a match to TRBD1. CDR3 length equals 14 residues. J was trimmed by 4 bases and V by 5 bases; bases with no gene match: 6. Germline CDR1 is MNHNY and CDR2 is SVGAGI (reference sequence). For the CDR3, the DNA is TGTGCCAGCAGTACAACAGGGGGCAGGTACGAGCAGTACTTC. Translating gives CASSTTGGRYEQYF.